A selection of T cell receptor beta chains follows, all from one sample in a study of blood T cell repertoires in COVID-19. The repertoire was sequenced with immunoSEQ multiplex PCR; TCRdb's copy has only in-frame clones and lacks some. The sample includes about 190,000 clones, around 86% of them seen just once. The sample comprised PBMCs or T cells enriched from blood (not recorded which). All receptors come from a man aged 35 to 55 with acute COVID-19. CDR3s include the opening cysteine and the closing phenylalanine or tryptophan. A D gene is named only where the DNA matches it firmly. Clone size is given for some rows only: seen once, a few or many times, or a class if the clone is expanded.

D: NA
J: TRBJ2-3
size: NA
V: TRBV11-2
CDR3: CASSLRRGLSDTQYF
DNA: TGTGCCAGCAGCTTAAGGCGGGGTCTCTCCGATACGCAGTATTTT

D: TRBD1
J: TRBJ1-6
size: NA
V: TRBV5-1
CDR3: CASSPGQGGDSPLHF
DNA: TGCGCCAGCAGCCCGGGACAGGGAGGGGATTCACCCCTCCACTTT

D: TRBD1
J: TRBJ2-5
size: once
V: TRBV19
CDR3: CASSFIQGETQYF
DNA: TGTGCCAGTAGTTTTATACAGGGGGAGACCCAGTACTTC

D: TRBD1
J: TRBJ1-2
size: NA
V: TRBV4-2
CDR3: CASSQEVGQGASYGYTF
DNA: TGTGCCAGCAGCCAAGAAGTGGGACAGGGGGCAAGCTATGGCTACACCTTC

D: TRBD1
J: TRBJ1-6
size: NA
V: TRBV7-9
CDR3: CASSTTQGGGSPLHF
DNA: TGTGCCAGCAGCACCACACAGGGGGGAGGGTCACCCCTCCACTTT

D: TRBD1
J: TRBJ1-4
size: NA
V: TRBV27
CDR3: CASSLFSGTGGEKLFF
DNA: TGTGCCAGCAGTTTGTTTTCCGGGACAGGGGGTGAAAAACTGTTTTTT

D: TRBD2
J: TRBJ2-1
size: NA
V: TRBV7-3
CDR3: CASSSSGGTNEQFF
DNA: TGTGCCAGCAGCTCCAGCGGGGGAACCAATGAGCAGTTCTTC

D: TRBD2
J: TRBJ2-1
size: NA
V: TRBV2
CDR3: CASSETSAGGRLDEQFF
DNA: TGTGCCAGCAGTGAAACCTCAGCGGGAGGGCGACTCGATGAGCAGTTCTTC

D: TRBD2
J: TRBJ2-2
size: NA
V: TRBV6-1
CDR3: CASSVLAGGPVGNTGELFF
DNA: TGTGCCAGCAGTGTTCTAGCGGGAGGGCCGGTTGGGAACACCGGGGAGCTGTTTTTT

D: TRBD1
J: TRBJ2-7
size: NA
V: TRBV10-1
CDR3: CASPHRGPSSYEQYF
DNA: TGCGCCAGCCCACACAGGGGCCCCTCTTCCTACGAGCAGTACTTC

D: TRBD2
J: TRBJ2-3
size: NA
V: TRBV11-3
CDR3: CASSRGLAESTDTQYF
DNA: TGTGCCAGCAGCCGTGGACTAGCGGAAAGCACAGATACGCAGTATTTT

D: TRBD1
J: TRBJ1-2
size: NA
V: TRBV18
CDR3: CASSPTETGGAGLGGYTF
DNA: TGTGCCAGCTCACCAACTGAGACAGGGGGCGCCGGCCTTGGTGGCTACACCTTC

D: NA
J: TRBJ1-5
size: NA
V: TRBV5-1
CDR3: CASSLWGDQPQHF
DNA: TGCGCCAGCAGCTTGTGGGGGGATCAGCCCCAGCATTTT

D: NA
J: TRBJ2-3
size: NA
V: TRBV4-1
CDR3: CASSREKVGVSTDTQYF
DNA: TGCGCCAGCAGCCGAGAGAAGGTGGGCGTCAGCACAGATACGCAGTATTTT

D: TRBD2
J: TRBJ2-2
size: NA
V: TRBV9
CDR3: CASRAIAGDRGGELFF
DNA: TGTGCCAGCAGGGCGATAGCGGGAGATCGGGGCGGGGAGCTGTTTTTT

D: NA
J: TRBJ2-3
size: few
V: TRBV30
CDR3: CAWKRGGSTDTQYF
DNA: TGTGCCTGGAAACGAGGGGGAAGCACAGATACGCAGTATTTT

D: TRBD2
J: TRBJ2-5
size: NA
V: TRBV24-1
CDR3: CATSDRKTSGRGLGWTQYF
DNA: TGTGCCACCAGTGACCGAAAGACTAGCGGGAGAGGGCTAGGGTGGACCCAGTACTTC

D: TRBD2
J: TRBJ2-1
size: few
V: TRBV27
CDR3: CASSFVTSGRGEQFF
DNA: TGTGCCAGCAGTTTCGTGACTAGCGGGAGAGGTGAGCAGTTCTTC

D: NA
J: TRBJ1-2
size: NA
V: TRBV2
CDR3: CASSVGEAGYTF
DNA: TGTGCCAGCAGTGTCGGTGAAGCTGGCTACACCTTC

D: TRBD2
J: TRBJ2-5
size: NA
V: TRBV4-1
CDR3: CASSQPGLAGVGETQYF
DNA: TGCGCCAGCAGCCAACCGGGACTAGCGGGAGTGGGAGAGACCCAGTACTTC

D: TRBD1
J: TRBJ1-1
size: NA
V: TRBV12-3/TRBV12-4
CDR3: CASSPDRGAFF
DNA: TGTGCCAGCAGTCCGGACAGGGGTGCTTTCTTT

D: NA
J: TRBJ2-3
size: NA
V: TRBV28
CDR3: CASSLQGATDTQYF
DNA: TGTGCCAGCAGTCTACAGGGTGCGACAGATACGCAGTATTTT

D: TRBD2
J: TRBJ2-3
size: few
V: TRBV25-1
CDR3: CASSELETSGKSTDTQYF
DNA: TGTGCCAGCAGTGAGCTCGAAACTAGCGGGAAGAGCACAGATACGCAGTATTTT

D: NA
J: TRBJ1-5
size: NA
V: TRBV2
CDR3: CASSGNNWQPQHF
DNA: TGTGCCAGCAGTGGAAATAACTGGCAGCCCCAGCATTTT

D: TRBD2
J: TRBJ2-5
size: NA
V: TRBV5-1
CDR3: CASSSSSGRAMETQYF
DNA: TGCGCCAGCAGCTCCTCTAGCGGGAGGGCCATGGAGACCCAGTACTTC

D: NA
J: TRBJ1-5
size: NA
V: TRBV19
CDR3: CATNTGGGFQPQHF
DNA: TGTGCCACCAACACCGGGGGAGGGTTTCAGCCCCAGCATTTT

D: TRBD1
J: TRBJ2-7
size: NA
V: TRBV6-1
CDR3: CASSDRSGTGRYEQYF
DNA: TGTGCCAGCAGTGATCGCTCCGGGACAGGGAGGTACGAGCAGTACTTC

D: NA
J: TRBJ2-7
size: NA
V: TRBV6-5
CDR3: CASTSPLYYEQYF
DNA: TGTGCCAGCACTAGCCCCCTCTACTACGAGCAGTACTTC

D: NA
J: TRBJ1-3
size: few
V: TRBV7-9
CDR3: CASEREGNTIYF
DNA: TGTGCCAGCGAACGGGAGGGAAACACCATATATTTT

D: NA
J: TRBJ1-1
size: NA
V: TRBV10-3
CDR3: CAISGTNTEAFF
DNA: TGTGCCATCAGTGGTACTAACACTGAAGCTTTCTTT

D: NA
J: TRBJ1-5
size: few
V: TRBV9
CDR3: CASSVAQDEPQHF
DNA: TGTGCCAGCAGCGTAGCTCAGGATGAGCCCCAGCATTTT

D: TRBD2
J: TRBJ2-5
size: NA
V: TRBV19
CDR3: CASSIGSGGGETQYF
DNA: TGTGCCAGTAGTATAGGATCGGGAGGAGGAGAGACCCAGTACTTC

D: TRBD2
J: TRBJ2-1
size: NA
V: TRBV9
CDR3: CASSSHEVAGYNEQFF
DNA: TGTGCCAGCAGCTCACACGAGGTAGCGGGTTACAATGAGCAGTTCTTC

D: NA
J: TRBJ2-5
size: NA
V: TRBV19
CDR3: CASSALPYATGTQYF
DNA: TGTGCCAGTAGTGCCCTCCCATACGCCACGGGGACCCAGTACTTC

D: NA
J: TRBJ1-5
size: few
V: TRBV6-5
CDR3: CASSPRTIGNQPQHF
DNA: TGTGCCAGCAGTCCACGGACAATCGGCAATCAGCCCCAGCATTTT

D: TRBD2
J: TRBJ2-1
size: NA
V: TRBV24-1
CDR3: CATSDSRGAGGGLNEQFF
DNA: TGTGCCACCAGTGATTCGCGCGGAGCGGGAGGAGGGTTGAATGAGCAGTTCTTC

D: NA
J: TRBJ2-7
size: NA
V: TRBV28
CDR3: CASSTMGGGELLRSYEQYF
DNA: TGTGCCAGCAGTACAATGGGAGGGGGGGAGCTCCTGAGATCCTACGAGCAGTACTTC

D: NA
J: TRBJ1-1
size: NA
V: TRBV6-5
CDR3: CASIQRKGVSGEAFF
DNA: TGTGCCAGCATCCAAAGGAAGGGGGTGAGCGGTGAAGCTTTCTTT

D: NA
J: TRBJ2-7
size: NA
V: TRBV21-1
CDR3: CASVVQGHEQYF
DNA: TGTGCCAGCGTTGTCCAGGGCCACGAGCAGTACTTC

D: NA
J: TRBJ1-5
size: NA
V: TRBV7-8
CDR3: CASSLVSGYQPQHF
DNA: TGTGCCAGCAGCTTAGTGTCAGGTTATCAGCCCCAGCATTTT

D: NA
J: TRBJ1-5
size: NA
V: TRBV27
CDR3: CASSSGRGQGNQPQHF
DNA: TGTGCCAGCAGTTCGGGCAGGGGTCAAGGCAATCAGCCCCAGCATTTT

D: NA
J: TRBJ1-4
size: NA
V: TRBV5-1
CDR3: CASSLGGPATNEKLFF
DNA: TGCGCCAGCAGCTTGGGGGGGCCTGCAACTAATGAAAAACTGTTTTTT

D: NA
J: TRBJ2-7
size: NA
V: TRBV7-9
CDR3: CASSPRGGGPAEQYF
DNA: TGTGCCAGCAGCCCGCGGGGTGGGGGACCCGCCGAGCAGTACTTC

D: TRBD1
J: TRBJ2-2
size: few
V: TRBV28
CDR3: CASRNSNRGNTGELFF
DNA: TGTGCCAGCAGGAACTCCAACAGGGGTAACACCGGGGAGCTGTTTTTT

D: NA
J: TRBJ1-2
size: NA
V: TRBV5-1
CDR3: CASSAGWRTGIGNGYTF
DNA: TGCGCCAGCAGCGCGGGATGGAGAACCGGTATCGGGAATGGCTACACCTTC

D: TRBD2
J: TRBJ2-2
size: few
V: TRBV5-1
CDR3: CASGRENTGELFF
DNA: TGCGCCAGCGGGAGGGAGAACACCGGGGAGCTGTTTTTT

D: NA
J: TRBJ2-5
size: NA
V: TRBV2
CDR3: CASSGGTSVYQYF
DNA: TGTGCCAGCAGTGGCGGGACGTCTGTCTATCAGTACTTC

D: NA
J: TRBJ2-5
size: NA
V: TRBV7-8
CDR3: CASSLMRAEETQYF
DNA: TGTGCCAGCAGTTTAATGCGGGCAGAAGAGACCCAGTACTTC

D: TRBD1
J: TRBJ1-1
size: NA
V: TRBV2
CDR3: CASSVGQGLEAFF
DNA: TGTGCCAGCAGTGTGGGACAGGGGTTGGAGGCTTTCTTT

D: TRBD2
J: TRBJ2-1
size: NA
V: TRBV11-2
CDR3: CASSFTSGGPGEQFF
DNA: TGTGCCAGCAGCTTCACATCGGGAGGGCCGGGTGAGCAGTTCTTC

D: NA
J: TRBJ2-1
size: NA
V: TRBV9
CDR3: CASSGGTLYNEQFF
DNA: TGTGCCAGCAGTGGCGGGACTCTTTACAATGAGCAGTTCTTC

D: TRBD1
J: TRBJ2-6
size: NA
V: TRBV5-1
CDR3: CASSRYLTPTGSSGANVLTF
DNA: TGCGCCAGCAGCCGCTACTTAACACCGACAGGGTCATCTGGGGCCAACGTCCTGACTTTC

D: NA
J: TRBJ1-2
size: NA
V: TRBV4-1
CDR3: CASSQAVGGNYGYTF
DNA: TGCGCCAGCAGCCAAGCGGTGGGGGGAAACTATGGCTACACCTTC

D: NA
J: TRBJ2-5
size: NA
V: TRBV25-1
CDR3: CASTGRNQETQYF
DNA: TGTGCCAGCACAGGGAGGAACCAAGAGACCCAGTACTTC

D: TRBD1
J: TRBJ2-7
size: NA
V: TRBV4-3
CDR3: CASSQDRGYEQYF
DNA: TGCGCCAGCAGCCAGGACAGGGGCTACGAGCAGTACTTC

D: NA
J: TRBJ2-5
size: NA
V: TRBV7-9
CDR3: CASNNGRRPQETQYF
DNA: TGTGCCAGCAACAATGGGCGCCGCCCCCAAGAGACCCAGTACTTC

D: TRBD1
J: TRBJ2-1
size: NA
V: TRBV5-6
CDR3: CASSLAGQGIYEQFF
DNA: TGTGCCAGCAGCTTGGCTGGACAGGGTATCTATGAGCAGTTCTTC